The 19 T cell receptor beta chains given below trace back to one sample, sequenced in a study of T-cell reconstitution after alpha-beta-depleted transplantation in children. Researchers prepared the TCRbeta library using unique molecular identifiers, the study reports. TCRdb re-called the PCR reads with MiXCR, one entry per CDR3 protein. The sample carries 500,000 to 600,000 distinct CDR3 sequences, 25% to 30% recorded once. The sample was PBMCs, taken before TCRalphabeta/CD19-depleted stem cell transplant. All receptors derive from a boy younger than two with Wiskott-Aldrich syndrome, due to receive a stem cell transplant.

V is TRBV5-1 and J is TRBJ2-1, with D perhaps matching TRBD1 (6 bases). CDR1 is SGHRS and CDR2 is YFSETQ in the germline V gene. The CDR3 loop spans 13 amino acids. Trimming took 7 bases from V and 5 from J, leaving 13 bases between them. The CDR3 coding sequence is TGCGCCAGCCGGGACACACGGGACAATGAGCAGTTCTTC. Residues: CASRDTRDNEQFF. Using reference TRBV5-1 and TRBJ2-1 for the parts outside the CDR3, the full variable domain is KAGVTQTPRYLIKTRGQQVTLSCSPISGHRSVSWYQQTPGQGLQFLFEYFSETQRNKGNFPGRFSGRQFSNSRSEMNVSTLELGDSALYLCASRDTRDNEQFFGPGTRLTVL.

The chain combines TRBV20-1 with TRBJ2-1, with 10 bases lining up with TRBD2. Germline values: CDR1 DFQATT, CDR2 SNEGSKA (reference sequence). V was clipped by 2 bases and J by 7 bases; unmatched bases: 8. CDR3 size: 15 residues. CDR3 sequence (DNA): TGCAGTGCTAGAACTCTAGCGGGAGTATTAAATGAGCAGTTCTTC. It specifies CSARTLAGVLNEQFF.

Only a few counts were recorded for this clonotype. The genes are TRBV11-2 and TRBJ1-5; no clear D gene. The V and J ends lost 0 bases and 6 bases respectively, with 3 bases between them. From germline, CDR1 is SGHAT and CDR2 FQNNGV. CDR3 length equals 12 residues. The CDR3 sequence: CASSLDGQPQHF. The CDR3 nucleotides are TGTGCCAGCAGCTTAGATGGTCAGCCCCAGCATTTT.

This clonotype was seen repeatedly, ten times or more. The germline gene is not matched at one end of the junction; a read error may be the cause. The chain employs TRBV5-1 and TRBJ2-7; the match to TRBD2 covers 14 bases. Germline assignment: CDR1 SGHRS and CDR2 YFSETQ. The CDR3 spans 15 residues. The CDR3 protein is CASSLGLAGGYEQYF. For the CDR3, the DNA is TGTGCCAGCAGTTTAGGACTAGCGGGAGGATACGAGCAGTACTTC.

For the CDR3, the DNA is TGCGCCAGCAGCTTGGAGGCGGGACCTGGGGCCAACGTCCTGACTTTC. Encoded protein: CASSLEAGPGANVLTF. V is TRBV5-1 and J is TRBJ2-6; D perhaps matches TRBD2 (6 bases). The CDR3 is 16 amino acids. V lost 0 bases, J lost 2 bases, and 9 bases lay in between. Germline V gene data show CDR1 as SGHRS and CDR2 as YFSETQ. Supplemented by reference TRBV5-1 and TRBJ2-6, the full variable domain reads KAGVTQTPRYLIKTRGQQVTLSCSPISGHRSVSWYQQTPGQGLQFLFEYFSETQRNKGNFPGRFSGRQFSNSRSEMNVSTLELGDSALYLCASSLEAGPGANVLTFGAGSRLTVL.

The chain combines TRBV7-9 with TRBJ2-2, with TRBD2 identical over 8 bases. Per the germline V gene, CDR1 is SEHNR and CDR2 is FQNEAQ (reference sequence). With V trimmed by 4 bases and J by 6 bases, 10 bases remained unmatched. The CDR3 consists of 16 residues. In DNA, the CDR3 is TGTGCCAGCAGCTCGAGCGGGAGAGGGGTGGCCGGGGAGCTGTTTTTT. It codes for CASSSSGRGVAGELFF.

The genes are TRBV7-9 and TRBJ1-3; D remains ambiguous. This CDR3 contains 14 residues. Germline V gives CDR1 SEHNR, CDR2 FQNEAQ (reference sequence). Trimming shortened V by 6 bases and J by 0 bases, and 9 bases separated the two germline ends. This CDR3 is CASRRAGSGNTIYF. The CDR3 nucleotides are TGTGCCAGCAGGAGGGCGGGCTCTGGAAACACCATATATTTT.

This clonotype was seen a handful of times. The chain employs TRBV20-1 and TRBJ2-1; 8 nucleotides align to TRBD2. Trimming cost V 3 bases and J 10 bases; bases outside gene matches: 5. Germline lookup yields CDR1 DFQATT and CDR2 SNEGSKA (reference sequence). The CDR3 is 12 amino acids. This chain's CDR3 is CSASGRASEQFF. The CDR3, as DNA: TGCAGTGCTAGCGGGAGGGCAAGCGAGCAGTTCTTC.

CDR3 DNA sequence: TGTGCCAGCGCATCACCAAGCTCAGATACGCAGTATTTT. Amino acids: CASASPSSDTQYF. The chain employs TRBV28 and TRBJ2-3; no clear D. V was shortened by 8 bases and J by 4 bases, with 13 bases between the two germline ends. Germline V CDR1 and CDR2: MDHEN, SYDVKM. The CDR3 is 13 amino acids. The variable domain in full, with the rest retrieved from reference TRBV28 and TRBJ2-3, is DVKVTQSSRYLVKRTGEKVFLECVQDMDHENMFWYRQDPGLGLRLIYFSYDVKMKEKGDIPEGYSVSREKKERFSLILESASTNQTSMYLCASASPSSDTQYFGPGTRLTVL.

The chain recombines TRBV10-3 with TRBJ2-1; 11 bases agree with TRBD2. After removal of 6 bases from V and 7 bases from J, the junction contained 8 bases not matched to a gene. This CDR3 is 15 amino acids long. Germline CDR1 and CDR2: ENHRY and SYGVKD. The CDR3 is CAISPLGTSGNEQFF. CDR3 nucleotide sequence: TGTGCCATCAGCCCTTTAGGGACTAGCGGTAATGAGCAGTTCTTC.

This chain joins TRBV2 and TRBJ2-1; 8 positions match TRBD1. CDR3 length equals 10 residues. Losses at the gene ends were 8 bases for V and 15 bases for J; bases not matched to a gene: 6. Germline loops: CDR1 SNHLY, CDR2 FYNNEI. The DNA for the CDR3 is TGTGCCAGCGGTGGACAGGGTGGGTTCTTC. Its translation is CASGGQGGFF.

The CDR3 reads CASSNLGKNTEAFF. In DNA, the CDR3 is TGTGCCAGCTCTAACCTGGGTAAGAACACTGAAGCTTTCTTT. V gene TRBV18 combines with J gene TRBJ1-1; D is undetermined. V lost 6 bases to trimming and J lost 1 base, with 12 bases between them. This CDR3 spans 14 amino acids. Germline values: CDR1 KGHSH, CDR2 LQKENI.

The J gene is TRBJ1-2, the V gene TRBV20-1, with D possibly being TRBD1 (5 bases). CDR1 and CDR2 (germline): DFQATT, SNEGSKA (reference sequence). The CDR3 is made up of 15 amino acids. V was clipped by 4 bases and J by 3 bases, with 18 bases between them. The CDR3 here is CSAIIGRASDYGYTF. The CDR3 coding sequence is TGCAGTGCTATCATCGGCAGGGCGTCGGACTATGGCTACACCTTC.

This clonotype was counted only a few times. The rearrangement joins TRBV6-2 or TRBV6-3 to TRBJ2-1, with D perhaps matching TRBD1 (5 bases). V was pared by 6 bases and J by 0 bases, with 9 bases between. The CDR3 totals 14 residues. Germline-derived CDR1 and CDR2 are MNHEY and SVGEGT. The CDR3 sequence: CASRQQDSYNEQFF. The CDR3 nucleotides are TGTGCCAGCAGGCAACAGGACTCCTACAATGAGCAGTTCTTC.

The V call is TRBV20-1, the J call TRBJ2-5; no clear D. CDR1 is DFQATT, CDR2 SNEGSKA, per germline (reference sequence). This CDR3 has 12 amino acids. V was trimmed by 2 bases and J by 6 bases, leaving 10 bases between them. The DNA for the CDR3 is TGCAGTGCTAGATACAGCCGAAAGACCCAGTACTTC. Translating gives CSARYSRKTQYF.

Only a few counts were recorded for this clonotype. The chain couples TRBV20-1 to TRBJ2-7, with D perhaps given as TRBD1 or TRBD2 (5 bases each). Germline lookup yields CDR1 DFQATT and CDR2 SNEGSKA (reference sequence). The CDR3 sequence is 13 residues long. With 5 bases removed from V and 6 bases from J, the gap between germline ends came to 17 bases. The DNA for the CDR3 is TGCAGTGCTCTGGAGGACGGGGCCACCGAGCAGTACTTC. Its translation is CSALEDGATEQYF.

The table lists this clonotype with a few counts. This chain uses TRBV20-1 with TRBJ2-7; 8 nucleotides line up with TRBD1. With V trimmed by 6 bases and J by 3 bases, 7 bases remained unmatched. The CDR3 runs to 13 residues. Per germline, CDR1 DFQATT and CDR2 SNEGSKA (reference sequence). CDR3 DNA sequence: TGCAGTGCAATTCTAGACAGGGGCTACGAGCAGTACTTC. Residues: CSAILDRGYEQYF.

This clonotype came up a few times. One junction end does not reproduce the germline sequence, and a read error may be involved. The chain has TRBV12-3 or TRBV12-4 and TRBJ1-1, with unresolved D. The CDR3 covers 12 residues. CDR3 region: CASSLGGFRLVF. In nucleotides, the CDR3 is TGTGCCAGCAGTTTGGGAGGGTTTCGGCTCGTCTTT.

The J gene is TRBJ2-7, the V gene TRBV7-8, with a weak D call TRBD1 (5 bases). The CDR3 runs to 14 residues. Germline CDR1 SGHVS, CDR2 FQNEAQ. The V and J ends lost 2 bases and 6 bases respectively, with 14 bases between them. CDR3 bases: TGTGCCAGCAGCTTAATCCCAGGGCCGGGCGAGCAGTACTTC. This translates into CASSLIPGPGEQYF.